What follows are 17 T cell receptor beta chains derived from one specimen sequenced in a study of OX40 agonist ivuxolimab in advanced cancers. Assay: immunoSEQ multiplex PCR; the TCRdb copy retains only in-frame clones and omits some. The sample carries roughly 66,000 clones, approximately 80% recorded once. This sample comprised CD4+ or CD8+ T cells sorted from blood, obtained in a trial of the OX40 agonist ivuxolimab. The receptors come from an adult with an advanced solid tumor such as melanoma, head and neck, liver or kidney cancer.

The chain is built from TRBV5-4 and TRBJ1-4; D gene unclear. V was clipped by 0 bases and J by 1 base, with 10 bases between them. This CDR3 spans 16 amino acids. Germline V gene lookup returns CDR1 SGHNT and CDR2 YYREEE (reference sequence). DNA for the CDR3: TGTGCCAGCAGCTTGGCCGATGAGGGAACTAATGAAAAACTGTTTTTT. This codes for CASSLADEGTNEKLFF.

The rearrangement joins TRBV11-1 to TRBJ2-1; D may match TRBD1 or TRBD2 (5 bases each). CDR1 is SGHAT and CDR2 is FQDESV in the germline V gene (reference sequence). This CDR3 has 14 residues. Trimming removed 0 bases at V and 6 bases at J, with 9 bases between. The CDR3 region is CASSLAGDRNEQFF. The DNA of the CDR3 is TGTGCCAGCAGCTTAGCGGGGGACCGCAATGAGCAGTTCTTC.

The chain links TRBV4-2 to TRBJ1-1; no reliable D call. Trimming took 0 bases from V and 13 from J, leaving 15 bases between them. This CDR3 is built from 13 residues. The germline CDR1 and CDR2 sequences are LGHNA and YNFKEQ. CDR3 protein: CASSQDTTRVGFF. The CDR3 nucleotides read TGTGCCAGCAGCCAAGACACGACGCGGGTTGGTTTCTTT.

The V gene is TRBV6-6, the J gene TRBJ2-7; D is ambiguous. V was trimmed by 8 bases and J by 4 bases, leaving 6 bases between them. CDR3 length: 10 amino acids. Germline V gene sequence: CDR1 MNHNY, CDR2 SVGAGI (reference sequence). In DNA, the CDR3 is TGTGCCAGCGGGTTATACGAGCAGTACTTC. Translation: CASGLYEQYF.

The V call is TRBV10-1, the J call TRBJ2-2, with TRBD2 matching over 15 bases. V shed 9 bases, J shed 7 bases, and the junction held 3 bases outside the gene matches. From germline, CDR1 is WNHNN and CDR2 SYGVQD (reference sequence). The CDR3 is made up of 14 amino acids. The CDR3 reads CASGLAGGVGELFF. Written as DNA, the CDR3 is TGCGCCAGTGGACTAGCGGGAGGGGTCGGGGAGCTGTTTTTT.

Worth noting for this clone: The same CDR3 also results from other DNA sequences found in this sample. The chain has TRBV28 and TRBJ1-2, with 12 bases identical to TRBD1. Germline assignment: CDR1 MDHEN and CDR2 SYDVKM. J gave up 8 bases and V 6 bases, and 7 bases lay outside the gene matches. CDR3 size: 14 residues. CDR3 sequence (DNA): TGTGCCAGCAGAACGGGACAGGGGGCGGGGGGCTACACCTTC. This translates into CASRTGQGAGGYTF.

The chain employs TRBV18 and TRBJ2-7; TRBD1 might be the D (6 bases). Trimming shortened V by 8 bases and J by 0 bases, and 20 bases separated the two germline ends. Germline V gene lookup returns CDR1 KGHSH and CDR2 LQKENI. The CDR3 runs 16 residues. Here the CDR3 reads CASALSLQGSSYEQYF. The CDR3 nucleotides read TGTGCCAGCGCACTTTCCCTTCAGGGGTCCTCCTACGAGCAGTACTTC.

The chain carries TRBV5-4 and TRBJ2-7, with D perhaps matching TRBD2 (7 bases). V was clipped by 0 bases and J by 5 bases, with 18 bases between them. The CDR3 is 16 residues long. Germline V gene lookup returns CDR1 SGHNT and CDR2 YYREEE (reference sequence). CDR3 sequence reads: CASSLGGGGYTDEQYF. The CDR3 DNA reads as TGTGCCAGCAGCTTGGGGGGGGGCGGCTACACGGACGAGCAGTACTTC.

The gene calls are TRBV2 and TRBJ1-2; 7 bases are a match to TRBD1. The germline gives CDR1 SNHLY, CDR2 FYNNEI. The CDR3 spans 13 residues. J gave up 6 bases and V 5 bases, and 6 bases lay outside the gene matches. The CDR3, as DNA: TGTGCCAGCAGTTGGGACAGATCGAATGGCTACACCTTC. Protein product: CASSWDRSNGYTF. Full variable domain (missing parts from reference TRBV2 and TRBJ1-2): EPEVTQTPSHQVTQMGQEVILRCVPISNHLYFYWYRQILGQKVEFLVSFYNNEISEKSEIFDDQFSVERPDGSNFTLKIRSTKLEDSAMYFCASSWDRSNGYTFGSGTRLTVV.

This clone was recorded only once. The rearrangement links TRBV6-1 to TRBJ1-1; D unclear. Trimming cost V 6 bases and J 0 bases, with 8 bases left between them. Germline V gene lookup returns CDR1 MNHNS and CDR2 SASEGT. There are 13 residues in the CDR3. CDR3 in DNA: TGTGCCAGCAGCCAGAGTCTGAACACTGAAGCTTTCTTT. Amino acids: CASSQSLNTEAFF.

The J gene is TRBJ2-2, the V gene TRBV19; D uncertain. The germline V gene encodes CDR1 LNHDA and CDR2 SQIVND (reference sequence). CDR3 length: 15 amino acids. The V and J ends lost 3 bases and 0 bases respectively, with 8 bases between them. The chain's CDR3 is CASSIHSPNTGELFF. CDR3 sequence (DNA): TGTGCCAGTAGTATCCACAGCCCGAACACCGGGGAGCTGTTTTTT.

The CDR3 protein is CASRHEAYEQYF. The CDR3 DNA sequence: TGTGCCAGCAGGCACGAGGCCTACGAGCAGTACTTC. The chain uses TRBV2 and TRBJ2-7; no reliable D call. The germline CDR1 and CDR2 sequences are SNHLY and FYNNEI. The CDR3 totals 12 residues. V lost 6 bases to trimming and J lost 2 bases, with 8 bases between them. Combining the CDR3 with reference TRBV2 and TRBJ2-7 gives the whole variable domain EPEVTQTPSHQVTQMGQEVILRCVPISNHLYFYWYRQILGQKVEFLVSFYNNEISEKSEIFDDQFSVERPDGSNFTLKIRSTKLEDSAMYFCASRHEAYEQYFGPGTRLTVT.

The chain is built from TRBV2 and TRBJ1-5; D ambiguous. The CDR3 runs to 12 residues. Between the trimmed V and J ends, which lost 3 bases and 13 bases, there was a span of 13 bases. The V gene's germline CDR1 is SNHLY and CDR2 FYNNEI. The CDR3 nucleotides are TGTGCCAGCAGTGAGGCGGGGTTACGGCAGCATTTT. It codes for CASSEAGLRQHF.

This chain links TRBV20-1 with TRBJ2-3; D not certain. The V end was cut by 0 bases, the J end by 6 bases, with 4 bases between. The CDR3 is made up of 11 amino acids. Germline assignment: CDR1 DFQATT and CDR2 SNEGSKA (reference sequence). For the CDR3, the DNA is TGCAGTGCTAGAGATTCGGATACGCAGTATTTT. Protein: CSARDSDTQYF.

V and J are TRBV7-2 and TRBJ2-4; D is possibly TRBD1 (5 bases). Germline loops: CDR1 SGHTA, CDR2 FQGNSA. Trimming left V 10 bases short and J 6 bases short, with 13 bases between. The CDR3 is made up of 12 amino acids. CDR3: CAISGLSNIQYF. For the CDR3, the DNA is TGTGCCATATCAGGGTTATCAAACATTCAGTACTTC.

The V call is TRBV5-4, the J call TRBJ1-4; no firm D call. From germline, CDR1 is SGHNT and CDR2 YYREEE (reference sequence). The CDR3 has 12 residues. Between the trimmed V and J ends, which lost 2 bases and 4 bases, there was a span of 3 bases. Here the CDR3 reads CASSFLNEKLFF. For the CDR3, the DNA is TGTGCCAGCAGCTTTCTTAATGAAAAACTGTTTTTT.

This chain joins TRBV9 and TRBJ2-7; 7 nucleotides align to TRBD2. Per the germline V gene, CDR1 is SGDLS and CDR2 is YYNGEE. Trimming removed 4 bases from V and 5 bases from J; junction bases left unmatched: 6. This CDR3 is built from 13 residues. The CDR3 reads CASSPPRGDEQYF. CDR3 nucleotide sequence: TGTGCCAGCAGCCCGCCCCGGGGGGACGAGCAGTACTTC.